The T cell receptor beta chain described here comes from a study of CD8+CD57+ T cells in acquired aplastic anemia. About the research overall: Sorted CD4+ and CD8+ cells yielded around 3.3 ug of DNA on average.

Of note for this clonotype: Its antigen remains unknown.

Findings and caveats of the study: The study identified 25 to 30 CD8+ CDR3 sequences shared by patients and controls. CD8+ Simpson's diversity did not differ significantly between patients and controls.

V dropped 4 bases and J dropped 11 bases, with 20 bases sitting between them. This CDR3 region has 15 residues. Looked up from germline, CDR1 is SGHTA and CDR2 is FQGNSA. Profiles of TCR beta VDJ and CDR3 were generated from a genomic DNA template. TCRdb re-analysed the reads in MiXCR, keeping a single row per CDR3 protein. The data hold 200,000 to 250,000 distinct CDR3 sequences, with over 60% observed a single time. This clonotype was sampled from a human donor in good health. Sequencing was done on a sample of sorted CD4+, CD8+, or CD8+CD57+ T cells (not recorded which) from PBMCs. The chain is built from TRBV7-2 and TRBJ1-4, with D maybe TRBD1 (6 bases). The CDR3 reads CASSSALGGADKLFF. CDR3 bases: TGTGCCAGCAGCTCCGCCCTGGGGGGCGCCGATAAACTGTTTTTT.